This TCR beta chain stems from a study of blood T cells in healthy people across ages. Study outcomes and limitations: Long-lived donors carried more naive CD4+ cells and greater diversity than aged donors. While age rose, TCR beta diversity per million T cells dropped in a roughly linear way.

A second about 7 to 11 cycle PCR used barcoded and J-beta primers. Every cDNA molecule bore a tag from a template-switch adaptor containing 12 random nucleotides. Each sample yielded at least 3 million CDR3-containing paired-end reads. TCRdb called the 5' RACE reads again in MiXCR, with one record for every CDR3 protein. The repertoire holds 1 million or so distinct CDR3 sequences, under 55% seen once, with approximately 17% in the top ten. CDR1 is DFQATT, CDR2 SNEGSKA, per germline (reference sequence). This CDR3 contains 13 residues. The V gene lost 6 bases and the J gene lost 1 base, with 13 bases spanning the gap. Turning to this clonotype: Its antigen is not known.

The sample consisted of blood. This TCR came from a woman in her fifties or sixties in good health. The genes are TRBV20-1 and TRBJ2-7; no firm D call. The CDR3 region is CSALDTGSYEQYF. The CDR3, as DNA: TGCAGTGCCCTAGACACCGGGTCCTACGAGCAGTACTTC.